This T cell receptor beta chain was sequenced for a study of shared clonotypes between healthy human individuals. The CDR3 totals 15 residues. V dropped 1 base and J dropped 3 bases, with 10 bases sitting between them. Germline V gene lookup returns CDR1 LGHNA and CDR2 YNFKEQ. Profiling relied on immunoSEQ multiplex PCR, and the TCRdb table lists in-frame clones only, not all of them. The sample shows 550,000 to 750,000 clones, roughly 94% of them seen only once. Positively selected for CCR7, the CD45RO-negative cells used as naive CD8 cells excluded terminally differentiated effector memory CD45RA+ cells.

The rearrangement links TRBV4-2 to TRBJ1-5; D is ambiguous. The sample was naive CD8+ T cells sorted from blood. The TCR comes from a man in his thirties or forties in good health. In DNA form, the CDR3 reads TGTGCCAGCAGCCAAGCTGCAGGTACCAATCAGCCCCAGCATTTT. Its translation: CASSQAAGTNQPQHF.